Shown below are 15 T cell receptor beta chains from a single sample sequenced in a study of blood T cell repertoires in COVID-19. The table came from immunoSEQ multiplex PCR; TCRdb's copy has only in-frame clones and leaves some out. The sample lists 250,000 to 350,000 clones, around 91% seen once, with approximately 12% in the top ten. The sample was peripheral blood. All receptors derive from a woman in her sixties or seventies with acute or convalescent COVID-19.

The CDR3 loop is CASSQDSAGSYNEQFF. Here the CDR3 DNA reads TGCGCCAGCAGCCAAGATTCGGCAGGGTCCTACAATGAGCAGTTCTTC. The gene calls are TRBV4-3 and TRBJ2-1; D may be TRBD1 (5 bases). This CDR3 has 16 residues. Trimming stripped 0 bases from V and 1 base from J, with 10 bases between. The germline CDR1 and CDR2 sequences are LGHNA and YSLEER.

The chain uses TRBV2 and TRBJ2-7, with 9 bases matching TRBD2. Germline CDR1 SNHLY, CDR2 FYNNEI. Unmatched junction bases numbered 5, after V lost 6 bases and J lost 5 bases. The CDR3 is made up of 13 amino acids. In DNA, the CDR3 is TGTGCCAGCAGACTTAGCGGGAGCGACGAGCAGTACTTC. As protein: CASRLSGSDEQYF. The full variable domain, its missing parts supplied by reference TRBV2 and TRBJ2-7, is EPEVTQTPSHQVTQMGQEVILRCVPISNHLYFYWYRQILGQKVEFLVSFYNNEISEKSEIFDDQFSVERPDGSNFTLKIRSTKLEDSAMYFCASRLSGSDEQYFGPGTRLTVT.

On this clone: This sample also contains other DNA sequences that code for the same CDR3. V is TRBV29-1 and J is TRBJ2-5; 8 bases fit TRBD1. This CDR3 comprises 13 residues. J was trimmed by 5 bases and V by 4 bases; bases with no gene match: 6. Germline loops: CDR1 SQVTM, CDR2 ANQGSEA. The DNA for the CDR3 is TGCAGCGTTGGTGGCAGGGGGCAGGAGACCCAGTACTTC. Amino acid sequence: CSVGGRGQETQYF.

V is TRBV4-3 and J is TRBJ1-2; 7 nucleotides agree with TRBD1. Trimming removed 0 bases from V and 5 bases from J; junction bases left unmatched: 18. Germline CDR1 LGHNA, CDR2 YSLEER. CDR3 length: 19 residues. The CDR3 nucleotides read TGCGCCAGCAGCCAAGATATCGACACGACAGGGCAGGGAGCTTATGGCTACACCTTC. It yields the protein CASSQDIDTTGQGAYGYTF.

This rearrangement joins TRBV9 to TRBJ2-1; maybe TRBD2 (5 bases). V shed 1 base and J shed 2 bases, with 19 bases lying between them. In germline, CDR1 is SGDLS, CDR2 YYNGEE. The CDR3 runs to 18 residues. CDR3 sequence (DNA): TGTGCCAGCAGCGTAAGCCCCTCCTGGGAGCGGACCTACAATGAGCAGTTCTTC. Encoded protein: CASSVSPSWERTYNEQFF.

The chain employs TRBV5-6 and TRBJ2-1, with D possibly being TRBD1 (5 bases). Trimming shortened V by 3 bases and J by 4 bases, and 14 bases separated the two germline ends. The CDR3 runs to 15 residues. Germline V gives CDR1 SGHDT, CDR2 YYEEEE. CDR3 region: CASSSETRAYNEQFF. The DNA of the CDR3 is TGTGCCAGCAGCTCTGAAACCAGGGCTTACAATGAGCAGTTCTTC. The entire variable domain, with the rest obtained from reference TRBV5-6 and TRBJ2-1, is as follows: DAGVTQSPTHLIKTRGQQVTLRCSPKSGHDTVSWYQQALGQGPQFIFQYYEEEERQRGNFPDRFSGHQFPNYSSELNVNALLLGDSALYLCASSSETRAYNEQFFGPGTRLTVL.

V gene TRBV3-1 (or the pseudogene TRBV3-2) combines with J gene TRBJ2-2; 7 bases match TRBD2. Losses at the gene ends were 1 base for V and 4 bases for J; bases not matched to a gene: 9. Per germline, CDR1 LGHDT and CDR2 YNNKEL (reference sequence). The CDR3 loop spans 17 amino acids. The CDR3 nucleotides are TGTGCCAGCAGCCAAGTTGCAACGGGGGGACTCACCGGGGAGCTGTTTTTT. Translation: CASSQVATGGLTGELFF.

The V gene is TRBV27, the J gene TRBJ2-7; 8 bases are a match to TRBD1. This CDR3 region has 15 residues. Germline CDR1 reads MNHEY; CDR2 reads SMNVEV (reference sequence). J lost 5 bases, V lost 2 bases, and 8 bases had no gene match. Here the CDR3 DNA reads TGTGCCAGCAGTTTACGGGACAGGCCAACGGACGAGCAGTACTTC. This gives the protein CASSLRDRPTDEQYF.

The chain employs TRBV7-9 and TRBJ2-3, with 7 positions matching TRBD2. The CDR3 has 13 amino acids. Germline lookup yields CDR1 SEHNR and CDR2 FQNEAQ (reference sequence). The V segment lost 5 bases and the J segment 4 bases; nucleotides outside the gene matches: 3. The CDR3 region has the DNA TGTGCCAGCAGCACGGGAGGCGCAGATACGCAGTATTTT. Translating gives CASSTGGADTQYF. Full variable domain (missing parts from reference TRBV7-9 and TRBJ2-3): DTGVSQNPRHKITKRGQNVTFRCDPISEHNRLYWYRQTLGQGPEFLTYFQNEAQLEKSRLLSDRFSAERPKGSFSTLEIQRTEQGDSAMYLCASSTGGADTQYFGPGTRLTVL.

CDR3 sequence reads: CATSRDQGPGNTIYF. The CDR3, as DNA: TGTGCCACCAGCAGAGATCAGGGGCCTGGAAACACCATATATTTT. The genes are TRBV15 and TRBJ1-3; possible D gene TRBD1, 6 bases. V was trimmed by 0 bases and J by 2 bases, leaving 8 bases between them. This CDR3 is 15 amino acids long. The V gene's germline CDR1 is LNHNV and CDR2 YYDKDF (reference sequence).

Only a few counts were recorded for this clone. V and J are TRBV27 and TRBJ1-1; D not certain. There are 15 residues in the CDR3. V was cut by 2 bases and J by 0 bases, with 10 bases left in between. Germline V gene lookup returns CDR1 MNHEY and CDR2 SMNVEV (reference sequence). The CDR3 sequence is CASSLRGDMNTEAFF. The CDR3 DNA follows: TGTGCCAGCAGTTTACGCGGGGATATGAACACTGAAGCTTTCTTT.

This chain uses TRBV18 with TRBJ1-6; the match to TRBD1 covers 9 bases. V trimming: 6 bases; J trimming: 0 bases; junction bases outside the gene matches: 3. Germline CDR1 is KGHSH and CDR2 is LQKENI. The CDR3 is 16 amino acids. The CDR3 region is CASSGTGSSYNSPLHF. CDR3 nucleotides: TGTGCCAGCTCCGGGACAGGGAGCTCCTATAATTCACCCCTCCACTTT.

This clone was seen only once. This chain connects TRBV28 to TRBJ1-6, with 8 bases matching TRBD1. Germline loops: CDR1 MDHEN, CDR2 SYDVKM. The V gene end was trimmed by 7 bases and the J gene end by 6 bases; junction bases not matched to a gene: 5. The CDR3 has 14 residues. The CDR3 is CASIGGQANSPLHF. The DNA for the CDR3 is TGTGCCAGCATCGGGGGACAGGCTAATTCACCCCTCCACTTT.

The V gene is TRBV2, the J gene TRBJ1-3; D is undetermined. The ends were cut back, 3 bases at V and 0 bases at J, with 9 bases in the middle. Germline values: CDR1 SNHLY, CDR2 FYNNEI. This CDR3 region has 15 residues. This chain's CDR3 is CASSDWLSSGNTIYF. The CDR3 DNA sequence: TGTGCCAGCAGTGACTGGTTGAGCTCTGGAAACACCATATATTTT.

A note on this clone: One end of the junction is discordant with germline, which a read error may explain. The chain uses TRBV9 and TRBJ2-3; 13 bases map to TRBD2. The CDR3 totals 13 residues. The germline CDR1 and CDR2 sequences are SGDLS and YYNGEE. In nucleotides, the CDR3 is TGTGCCAGCAGCTTCGGGACTAGCGGGGCGAGTATCTTT. It encodes CASSFGTSGASIF.